This T cell receptor (beta chain) was documented in a study of TIL therapy for anti-PD-1-resistant metastatic lung cancer. On the study more broadly: Most patients had lung adenocarcinoma.

There are 11 residues in the CDR3. Between the trimmed V and J ends, which lost 1 base and 6 bases, there was a span of 4 bases. Germline assignment: CDR1 DFQATT and CDR2 SNEGSKA (reference sequence). Noted time point: pre-treatment sample, taken before nivolumab and TIL therapy. Tumor tissue came from excised metastases, mostly pleural nodules or supraclavicular lymph nodes. Progressing patients received lymphodepletion, expanded TIL infusion and IL-2. Patients were adults with stage 4 NSCLC. The immunoSEQ assay was v3. Using immunoSEQ multiplex PCR, the repertoire was profiled, and TCRdb retains in-frame clones only, with some absent. The sample yields about 12,000 clones, 50% to 75% seen once. Study-level results: Many TIL product clones were absent from baseline tumor, suggesting clonal contraction.

For this clone: Its antigen remains unidentified.

This clonotype was obtained from a person between 25 and 80 years old with non-small cell lung cancer. V and J are TRBV20-1 and TRBJ2-1; D call uncertain. Sequenced here: tumor tissue, sampled at baseline. The CDR3 here is CSARGSNEQFF. DNA of the CDR3: TGCAGTGCTAGAGGGAGCAATGAGCAGTTCTTC.